This passage covers 10 T cell receptor beta chains from one sample sequenced in a study of blood T cell repertoires in COVID-19. Data came from immunoSEQ multiplex PCR; TCRdb stores just in-frame clones and leaves some out. The data show about 280,000 clones, roughly nine tenths seen once. Sequencing input: PBMCs or T cells enriched from blood (not recorded which). All receptors come from a woman in her sixties who had recovered from COVID-19.

CDR3 region: CAISVEGAQVFF. CDR3 sequence (DNA): TGTGCCATCAGTGTAGAGGGGGCGCAGGTGTTCTTC. V usage is TRBV10-3 and J usage is TRBJ2-1; 7 bases fit TRBD1. In germline, CDR1 is ENHRY, CDR2 SYGVKD. The CDR3 consists of 12 residues. With V trimmed by 4 bases and J by 15 bases, 9 bases remained unmatched.

J is TRBJ1-1 and V is TRBV24-1; unclear D gene. The CDR3 is 14 amino acids. In germline, CDR1 is KGHDR, CDR2 SFDVKD. Deletions cut 3 bases from V and 5 bases from J, with 12 bases between. The CDR3 sequence: CATSDRGSGTEAFF. The DNA of the CDR3 is TGTGCCACCAGTGATAGAGGTTCGGGGACTGAAGCTTTCTTT.

The chain carries TRBV27 and TRBJ2-7; TRBD1 aligns across 7 bases. Looked up from germline, CDR1 is MNHEY and CDR2 is SMNVEV (reference sequence). V was clipped by 7 bases and J by 2 bases; unmatched bases: 11. The CDR3 loop spans 15 amino acids. The CDR3 DNA reads TGTGCCAGCAAGTTAATATTAGGGGGCCCCTACGAGCAGTACTTC. It is translated as CASKLILGGPYEQYF.

The V call is TRBV27, the J call TRBJ2-1; 8 bases fit TRBD1. V was clipped by 4 bases and J by 10 bases; unmatched bases: 18. The germline CDR1 and CDR2 sequences are MNHEY and SMNVEV (reference sequence). The CDR3 has 17 residues. In DNA form, the CDR3 reads TGTGCCAGCAGTTGGGGAATTGGGACAGGCCCTCGAGGAGAGCAGTTCTTC. Its translation: CASSWGIGTGPRGEQFF.

The chain carries TRBV11-2 and TRBJ2-1; the D gene is possibly TRBD2 (5 bases). Between the trimmed V and J ends, which lost 1 base and 0 bases, there was a span of 10 bases. This CDR3 is 16 amino acids long. CDR1 and CDR2 (germline): SGHAT, FQNNGV. CDR3 sequence: CASSLVSGASYNEQFF. The CDR3 DNA reads TGTGCCAGCAGCTTAGTAAGCGGCGCCTCCTACAATGAGCAGTTCTTC.

The chain uses TRBV11-2 and TRBJ1-5, with TRBD1 identical over 9 bases. The CDR3 has 15 amino acids. V lost 1 base, J lost 7 bases, and 5 bases stayed unmatched. Germline V gives CDR1 SGHAT, CDR2 FQNNGV. The CDR3 loop reads CASSLGGTGNQPQHF. CDR3 in DNA: TGTGCCAGCAGCTTAGGGGGGACAGGGAACCAGCCCCAGCATTTT.

The genes are TRBV7-2 and TRBJ1-2; 9 nucleotides align to TRBD1. The CDR3 totals 15 residues. Per germline, CDR1 SGHTA and CDR2 FQGNSA. Unmatched junction bases numbered 12, after V lost 5 bases and J lost 8 bases. The CDR3 is CASSTQGQGGRGYTF. The DNA for the CDR3 is TGTGCCAGCAGCACCCAGGGACAGGGAGGGAGAGGCTACACCTTC.

V gene TRBV5-1 combines with J gene TRBJ1-1, with D unresolved. Germline V gene lookup returns CDR1 SGHRS and CDR2 YFSETQ. V lost 5 bases and J 1 base, leaving 15 bases between the germline ends. CDR3 length: 15 residues. The CDR3 here is CASSLRGSPNTEAFF. In DNA form, the CDR3 reads TGCGCCAGCAGTCTTCGAGGGTCCCCGAACACTGAAGCTTTCTTT.

Only one count was recorded for this clone. The rearrangement links TRBV5-1 to TRBJ2-3; D uncertain. V lost 1 base to trimming and J lost 4 bases, with 16 bases between them. The CDR3 spans 16 residues. CDR1 SGHRS and CDR2 YFSETQ come from the germline V gene. The CDR3 reads CASSLSLAVSADTQYF. In nucleotides, the CDR3 is TGCGCCAGCAGCTTGTCCCTCGCGGTCTCCGCAGATACGCAGTATTTT.

The chain combines TRBV5-1 with TRBJ2-3; TRBD2 matches at 8 bases. This CDR3 is built from 16 residues. J was trimmed by 6 bases and V by 4 bases; bases with no gene match: 13. Germline V gene sequence: CDR1 SGHRS, CDR2 YFSETQ. In DNA, the CDR3 is TGCGCCAGCAGCCCCCTAGGAGCGGGGGAGGGTGATACGCAGTATTTT. Protein sequence: CASSPLGAGEGDTQYF.